The sequence of this T cell receptor beta chain was determined in a study of shared clonotypes between healthy human individuals. Findings of the study overall: Non-shared clonotypes were found to have lower generation probabilities than the clonotypes that were shared by all four of the sorted-subset donors. Several donors shared approximately 5% of their naive CD4 clonotypes.

Data came from immunoSEQ multiplex PCR; TCRdb stores just in-frame clones and leaves some out. The sample shows millions of clones, about 95% of them seen only once. To note about this clone: Its antigen is currently unknown.

Division of CD4+ cells produced a CD45RA+ naive subset and a CD45RA-negative memory subset. Germline V gives CDR1 SNHLY, CDR2 FYNNEI. V was clipped by 2 bases and J by 4 bases, with 5 bases between them. The CDR3 has 12 amino acids. V is TRBV2 and J is TRBJ2-5; unclear D gene. The sample taken for sequencing was naive CD4+ T cells sorted from blood. Subset given: CD45RA+ positively selected. The TCR comes from a man between 18 and 35 years old in good health. This CDR3 reads CASSEFIETQYF. The CDR3 DNA is TGTGCCAGCAGTGAATTTATAGAGACCCAGTACTTC.